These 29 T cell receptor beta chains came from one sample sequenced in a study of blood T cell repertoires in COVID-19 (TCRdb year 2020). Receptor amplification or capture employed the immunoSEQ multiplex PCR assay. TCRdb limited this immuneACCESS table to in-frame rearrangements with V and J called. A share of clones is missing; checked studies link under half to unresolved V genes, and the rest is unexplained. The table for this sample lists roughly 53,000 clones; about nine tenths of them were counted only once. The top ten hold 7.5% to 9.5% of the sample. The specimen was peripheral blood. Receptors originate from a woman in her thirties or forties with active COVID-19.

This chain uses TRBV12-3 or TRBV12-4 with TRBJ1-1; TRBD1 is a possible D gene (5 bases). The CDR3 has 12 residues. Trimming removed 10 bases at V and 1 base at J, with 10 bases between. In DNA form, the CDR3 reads TGTGCCACCACAGGAGAGAACACTGAAGCTTTCTTT. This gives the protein CATTGENTEAFF.

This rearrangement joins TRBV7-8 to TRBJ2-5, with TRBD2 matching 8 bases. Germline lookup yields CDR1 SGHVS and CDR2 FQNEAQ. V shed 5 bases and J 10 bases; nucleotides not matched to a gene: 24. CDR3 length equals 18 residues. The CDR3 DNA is TGTGCCAGCAGCCCGGACTGGCGGGGGGCAACTAACAGAGAAGGCCAGTACTTC. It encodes CASSPDWRGATNREGQYF.

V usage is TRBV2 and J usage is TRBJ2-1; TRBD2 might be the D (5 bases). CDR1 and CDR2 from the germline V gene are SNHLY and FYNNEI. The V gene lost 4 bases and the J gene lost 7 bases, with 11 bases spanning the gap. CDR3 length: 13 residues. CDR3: CASSAGLLNEQFF. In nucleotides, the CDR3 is TGTGCCAGCAGTGCCGGACTGCTGAATGAGCAGTTCTTC.

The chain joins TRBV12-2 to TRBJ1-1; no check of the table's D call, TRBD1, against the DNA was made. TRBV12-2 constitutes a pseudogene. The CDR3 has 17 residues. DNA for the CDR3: TGTGCAAGTCGCCTCCTAAGGGGCCCGACCCTGAACACTGAAGCTTTCTTT. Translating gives CASRLLRGPTLNTEAFF.

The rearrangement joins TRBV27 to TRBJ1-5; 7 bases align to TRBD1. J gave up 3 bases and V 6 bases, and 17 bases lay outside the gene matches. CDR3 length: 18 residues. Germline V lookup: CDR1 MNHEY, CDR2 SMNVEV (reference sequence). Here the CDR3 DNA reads TGTGCCAGCAGCAGGGGGGACGCCAGGGTGAGGCCCAATCAGCCCCAGCATTTT. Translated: CASSRGDARVRPNQPQHF.

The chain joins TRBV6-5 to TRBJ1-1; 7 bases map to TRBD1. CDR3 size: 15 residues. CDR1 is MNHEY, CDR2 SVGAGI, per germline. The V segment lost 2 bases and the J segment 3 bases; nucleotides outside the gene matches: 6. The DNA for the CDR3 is TGTGCCAGCAGTTACCTCGCAACAGGGGACACTGAAGCTTTCTTT. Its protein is CASSYLATGDTEAFF.

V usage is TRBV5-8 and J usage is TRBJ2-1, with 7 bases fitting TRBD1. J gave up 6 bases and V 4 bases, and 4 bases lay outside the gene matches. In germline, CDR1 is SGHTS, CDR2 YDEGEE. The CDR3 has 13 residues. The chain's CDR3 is CASSVTGSNEQFF. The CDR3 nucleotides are TGTGCCAGCAGCGTGACAGGGTCCAATGAGCAGTTCTTC.

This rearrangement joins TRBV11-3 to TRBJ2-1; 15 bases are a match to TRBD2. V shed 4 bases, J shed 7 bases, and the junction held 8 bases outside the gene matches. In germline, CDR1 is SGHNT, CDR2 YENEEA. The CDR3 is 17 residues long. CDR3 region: CASSSRRGLAGGNEQFF. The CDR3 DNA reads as TGTGCCAGCAGCTCACGCCGGGGACTAGCGGGGGGAAATGAGCAGTTCTTC.

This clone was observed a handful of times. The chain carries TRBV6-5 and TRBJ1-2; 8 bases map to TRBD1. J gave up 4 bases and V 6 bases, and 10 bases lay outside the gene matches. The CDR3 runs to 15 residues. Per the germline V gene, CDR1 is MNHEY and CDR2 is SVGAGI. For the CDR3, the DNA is TGTGCCAGCAGGAGGACAGGGCAAGGGAGCTATGGCTACACCTTC. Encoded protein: CASRRTGQGSYGYTF.

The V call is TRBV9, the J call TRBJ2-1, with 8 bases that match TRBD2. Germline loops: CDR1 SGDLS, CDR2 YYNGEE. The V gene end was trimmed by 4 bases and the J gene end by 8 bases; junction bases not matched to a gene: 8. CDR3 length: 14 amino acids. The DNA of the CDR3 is TGTGCCAGCAGCCCCGGGACTAGTTTCGATGAGCAGTTCTTC. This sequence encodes CASSPGTSFDEQFF. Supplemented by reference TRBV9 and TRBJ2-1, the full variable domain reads DSGVTQTPKHLITATGQRVTLRCSPRSGDLSVYWYQQSLDQGLQFLIQYYNGEERAKGNILERFSAQQFPDLHSELNLSSLELGDSALYFCASSPGTSFDEQFFGPGTRLTVL.

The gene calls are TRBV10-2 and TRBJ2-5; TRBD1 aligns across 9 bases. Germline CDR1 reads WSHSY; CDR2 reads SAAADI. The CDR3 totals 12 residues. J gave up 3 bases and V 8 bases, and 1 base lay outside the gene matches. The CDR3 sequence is CASRQGEETQYF. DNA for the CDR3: TGCGCCAGCCGACAGGGGGAAGAGACCCAGTACTTC.

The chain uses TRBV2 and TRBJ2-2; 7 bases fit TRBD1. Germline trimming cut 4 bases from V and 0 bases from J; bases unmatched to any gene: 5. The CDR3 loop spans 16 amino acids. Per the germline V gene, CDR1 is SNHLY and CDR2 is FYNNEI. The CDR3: CASSGPRGPNTGELFF. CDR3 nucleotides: TGTGCCAGCAGTGGACCGAGGGGGCCGAACACCGGGGAGCTGTTTTTT.

The CDR3 DNA reads TGTGCCAGCAGCTCAGGGGGGAACACCGGGGAGCTGTTTTTT. Protein: CASSSGGNTGELFF. The chain links TRBV7-9 to TRBJ2-2; TRBD1 agrees at 7 bases. The CDR3 covers 14 residues. The germline V gene has CDR1 SEHNR and CDR2 FQNEAQ (reference sequence). V was clipped by 4 bases and J by 1 base; unmatched bases: 0.

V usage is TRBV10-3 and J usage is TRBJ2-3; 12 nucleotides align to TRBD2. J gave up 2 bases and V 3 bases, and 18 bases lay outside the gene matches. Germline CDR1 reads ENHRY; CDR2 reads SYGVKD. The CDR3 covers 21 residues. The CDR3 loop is CAISDILAGGKTSFYTDTQYF. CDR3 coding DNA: TGTGCCATCAGTGATATCCTAGCGGGGGGGAAAACCTCATTCTACACAGATACGCAGTATTTT.

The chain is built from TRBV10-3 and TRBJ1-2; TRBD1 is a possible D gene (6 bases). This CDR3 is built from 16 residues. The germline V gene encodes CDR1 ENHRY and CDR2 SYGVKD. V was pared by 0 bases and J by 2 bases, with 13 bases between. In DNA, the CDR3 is TGTGCCATCAGTGAGTCGAAACGGGGGGCGAACTATGGCTACACCTTC. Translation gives CAISESKRGANYGYTF.

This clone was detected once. The CDR3 DNA sequence: TGTGCCAGCAGCACCACCGACAGGGGGGAGACCCAGTACTTC. It is translated as CASSTTDRGETQYF. The chain is built from TRBV11-1 and TRBJ2-5; 9 bases agree with TRBD1. This CDR3 is built from 14 residues. V gave up 5 bases and J gave up 5 bases; unmatched junction bases: 6. The germline CDR1 and CDR2 sequences are SGHAT and FQDESV (reference sequence).

DNA for the CDR3: TGTGCCAGCAGCCAGAGTGCGGGACAGGGGGTGGGTACTGAAGCTTTCTTT. Residues: CASSQSAGQGVGTEAFF. This sequence joins TRBV7-2 and TRBJ1-1; 11 nucleotides line up with TRBD1. Germline trimming cut 5 bases from V and 5 bases from J; bases unmatched to any gene: 13. CDR1 and CDR2 from the germline V gene are SGHTA and FQGNSA. This CDR3 region has 17 residues. The whole variable domain, filled in from reference TRBV7-2 and TRBJ1-1, reads GAGVSQSPSNKVTEKGKDVELRCDPISGHTALYWYRQSLGQGLEFLIYFQGNSAPDKSGLPSDRFSAERTGGSVSTLTIQRTQQEDSAVYLCASSQSAGQGVGTEAFFGQGTRLTVV.

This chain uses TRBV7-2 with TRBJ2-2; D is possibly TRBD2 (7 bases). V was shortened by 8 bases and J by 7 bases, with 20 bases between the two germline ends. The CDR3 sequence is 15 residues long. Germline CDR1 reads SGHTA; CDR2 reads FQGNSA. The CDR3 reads CASRWGASGGGELFF. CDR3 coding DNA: TGTGCCAGCCGCTGGGGGGCTAGCGGTGGCGGGGAGCTGTTTTTT.

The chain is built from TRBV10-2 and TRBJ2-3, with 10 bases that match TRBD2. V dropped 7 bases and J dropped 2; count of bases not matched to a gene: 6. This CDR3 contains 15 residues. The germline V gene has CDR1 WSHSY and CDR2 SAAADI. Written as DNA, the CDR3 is TGCGCCAGCACATTAGCGGGGGGCCCCACAGATACGCAGTATTTT. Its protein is CASTLAGGPTDTQYF.

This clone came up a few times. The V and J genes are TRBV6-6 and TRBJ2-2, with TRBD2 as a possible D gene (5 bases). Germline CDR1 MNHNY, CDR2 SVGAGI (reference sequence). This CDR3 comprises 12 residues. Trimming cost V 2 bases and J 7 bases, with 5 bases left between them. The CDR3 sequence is CASSYGSGELFF. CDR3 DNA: TGTGCCAGCAGTTACGGGAGCGGGGAGCTGTTTTTT.

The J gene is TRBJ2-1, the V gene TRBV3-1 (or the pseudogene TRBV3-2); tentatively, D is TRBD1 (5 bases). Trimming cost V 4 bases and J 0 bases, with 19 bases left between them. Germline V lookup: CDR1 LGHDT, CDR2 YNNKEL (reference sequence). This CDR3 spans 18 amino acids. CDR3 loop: CASSPSAGRLSSYNEQFF. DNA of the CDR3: TGTGCCAGCAGCCCGTCAGCAGGGCGGCTGAGCTCCTACAATGAGCAGTTCTTC.

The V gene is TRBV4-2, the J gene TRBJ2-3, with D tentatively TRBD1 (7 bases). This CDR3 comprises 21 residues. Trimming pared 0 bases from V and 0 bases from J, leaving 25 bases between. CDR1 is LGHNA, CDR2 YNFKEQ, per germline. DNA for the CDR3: TGTGCCAGCAGCCAAGACTTGGGAGGTACAGGGGATTCGATTAGCACAGATACGCAGTATTTT. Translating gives CASSQDLGGTGDSISTDTQYF.

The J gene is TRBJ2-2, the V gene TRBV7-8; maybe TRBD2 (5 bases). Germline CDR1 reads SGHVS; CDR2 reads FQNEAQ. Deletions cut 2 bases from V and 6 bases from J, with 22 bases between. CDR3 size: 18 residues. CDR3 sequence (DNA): TGTGCCAGCAGCTTATATACCTTGGAGGCAGGAGTGGCCGGGGAGCTGTTTTTT. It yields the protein CASSLYTLEAGVAGELFF.

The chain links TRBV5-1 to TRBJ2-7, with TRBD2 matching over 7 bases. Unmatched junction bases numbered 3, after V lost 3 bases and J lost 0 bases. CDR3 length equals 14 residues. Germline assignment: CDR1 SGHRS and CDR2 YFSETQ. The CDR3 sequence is CASSWGGDSYEQYF. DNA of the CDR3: TGCGCCAGCAGCTGGGGGGGAGACTCCTACGAGCAGTACTTC.

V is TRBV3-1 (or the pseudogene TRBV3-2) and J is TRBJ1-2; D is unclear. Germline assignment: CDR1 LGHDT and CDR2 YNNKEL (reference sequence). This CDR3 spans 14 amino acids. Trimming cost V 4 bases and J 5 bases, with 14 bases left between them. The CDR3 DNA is TGTGCCAGCAGCCCACGCCGATCGGGATATGGCTACACCTTC. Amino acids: CASSPRRSGYGYTF.

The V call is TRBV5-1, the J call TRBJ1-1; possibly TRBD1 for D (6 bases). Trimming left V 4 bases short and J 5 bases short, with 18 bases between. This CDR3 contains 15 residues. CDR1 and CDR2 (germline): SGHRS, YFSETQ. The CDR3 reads CASSPQGGSWTEAFF. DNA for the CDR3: TGCGCCAGCAGCCCGCAAGGGGGAAGTTGGACTGAAGCTTTCTTT.

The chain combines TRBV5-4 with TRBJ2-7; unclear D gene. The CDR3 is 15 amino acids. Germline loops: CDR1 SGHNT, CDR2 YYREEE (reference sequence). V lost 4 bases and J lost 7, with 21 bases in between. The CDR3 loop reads CASSPTPDTLWEQYF. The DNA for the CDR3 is TGTGCCAGCAGCCCCACCCCCGACACCCTATGGGAGCAGTACTTC.

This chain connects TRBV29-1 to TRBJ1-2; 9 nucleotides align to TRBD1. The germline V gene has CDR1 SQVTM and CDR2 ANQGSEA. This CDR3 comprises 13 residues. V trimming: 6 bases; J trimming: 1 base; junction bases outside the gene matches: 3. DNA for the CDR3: TGCAGCGTACTGGGACAGGGTAACTATGGCTACACCTTC. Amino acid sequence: CSVLGQGNYGYTF.

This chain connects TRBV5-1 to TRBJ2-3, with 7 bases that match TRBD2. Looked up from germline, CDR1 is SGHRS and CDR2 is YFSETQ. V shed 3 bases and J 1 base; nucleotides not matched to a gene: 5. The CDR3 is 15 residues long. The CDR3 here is CASSWTAGGTDTQYF. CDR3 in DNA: TGCGCCAGCAGCTGGACCGCGGGGGGCACAGATACGCAGTATTTT.